This TCR beta chain was captured by sequencing in a study of spatial heterogeneity in lung cancer. The time point: sample taken at primary tumor resection. Whole RNA came from tumor, nontumor lung or frozen PBMC and was sequenced without being sorted. The donor population consisted of approximately 70 patients with untreated, early-stage non-small cell lung cancer. Study findings and constraints: In blood, ubiquitous expanded tumor TCRs appeared more at resection than follow-up.

This clonotype has ten or more counts. Its target is unknown. TCR cDNA molecules were tagged individually, and each one carried a unique molecular identifier. In TCRdb, the 5' RACE reads were re-called with MiXCR into one record per CDR3 protein. The table has 40,000 or so distinct CDR3 sequences, less than 5.5% seen once. V trimming: 9 bases; J trimming: 7 bases; junction bases outside the gene matches: 6. Germline CDR1 and CDR2: LNHDA and SQIVND (reference sequence). The CDR3 contains 13 residues. Sequenced material: PBMCs, taken at surgery. The source of this sequence is a female donor with early-stage non-small cell lung cancer. This chain uses TRBV19 with TRBJ2-2; 9 nucleotides align to TRBD1. In DNA form, the CDR3 reads TGTGCCAGCACAGGGGGCGGAAACGGGGAGCTGTTTTTT. Its protein is CASTGGGNGELFF.